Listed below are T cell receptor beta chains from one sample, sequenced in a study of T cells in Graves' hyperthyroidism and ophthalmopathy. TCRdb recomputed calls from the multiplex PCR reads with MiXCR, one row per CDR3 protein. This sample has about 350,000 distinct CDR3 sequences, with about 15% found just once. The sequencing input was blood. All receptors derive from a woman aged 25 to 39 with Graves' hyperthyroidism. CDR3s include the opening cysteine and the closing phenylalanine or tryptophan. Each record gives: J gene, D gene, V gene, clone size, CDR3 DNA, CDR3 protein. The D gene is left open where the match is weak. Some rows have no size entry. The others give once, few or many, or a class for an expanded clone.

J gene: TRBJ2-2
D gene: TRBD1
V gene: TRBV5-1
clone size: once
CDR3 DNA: TGCGCCAGCAGCTTGCGGACAGGGGACTACACCGGGGAGCTGTTTTTT
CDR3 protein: CASSLRTGDYTGELFF

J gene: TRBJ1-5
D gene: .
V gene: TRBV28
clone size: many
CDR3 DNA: TGTGCCAGCAGTCGTCCGTCGGTCGGAGGACAGCCCCAGCATTTT
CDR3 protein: CASSRPSVGGQPQHF

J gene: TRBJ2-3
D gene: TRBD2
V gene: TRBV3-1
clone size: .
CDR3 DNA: TGTGCCAGCAGCCTCAAACTAGCGGGTACGCAGTATTTT
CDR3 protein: CASSLKLAGTQYF

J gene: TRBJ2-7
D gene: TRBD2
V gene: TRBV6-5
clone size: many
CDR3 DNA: TGTGCCAGCAGTTACTGGCTAGCGGGAGGATACGAGCAGTACTTC
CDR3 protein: CASSYWLAGGYEQYF

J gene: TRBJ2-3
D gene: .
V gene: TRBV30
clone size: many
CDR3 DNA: TGTGCCTTTTCCCTCGGCACAGATACGCAGTATTTT
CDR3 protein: CAFSLGTDTQYF

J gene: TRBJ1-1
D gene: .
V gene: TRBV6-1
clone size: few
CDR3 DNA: TGTGCCAGCAGTGAACGATGGATCGTCACTGAAGCTTTCTTT
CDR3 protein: CASSERWIVTEAFF

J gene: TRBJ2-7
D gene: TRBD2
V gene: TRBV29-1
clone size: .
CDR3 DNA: TGCAGCATGACTAGCGGGAGTGCCTACGAGCAGTACTTC
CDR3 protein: CSMTSGSAYEQYF

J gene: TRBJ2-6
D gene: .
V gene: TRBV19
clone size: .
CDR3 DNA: TGTGCCAGTAGAGCAGGGTATTCTGGGGCCAACGTCCTGACTTTC
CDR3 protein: CASRAGYSGANVLTF

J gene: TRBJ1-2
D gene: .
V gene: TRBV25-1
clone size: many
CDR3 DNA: TGTGCCAGCAGTGATGGGCAGGGAACTTATGGCTACACCTTC
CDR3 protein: CASSDGQGTYGYTF

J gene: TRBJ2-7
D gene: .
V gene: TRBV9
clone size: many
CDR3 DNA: TGTGCCAGCAGCGTAGACGCAGGCGAGCAGTACTTC
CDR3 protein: CASSVDAGEQYF

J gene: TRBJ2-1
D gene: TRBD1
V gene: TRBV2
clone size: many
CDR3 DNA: TGTGCCACCGCTAACAACAGGGGCGGCTACAATGAGCAGTTCTTC
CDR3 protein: CATANNRGGYNEQFF

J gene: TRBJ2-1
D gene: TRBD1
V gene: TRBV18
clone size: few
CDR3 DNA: TGTGCCAGCTCATTGGACAGGCGAAATGAGCAGTTCTTC
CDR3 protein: CASSLDRRNEQFF

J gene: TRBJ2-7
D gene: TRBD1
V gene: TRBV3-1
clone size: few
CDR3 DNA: TGTGCCAGCAGCCAAGATCAGGGGACAGGATACGAGCAGTACTTC
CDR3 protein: CASSQDQGTGYEQYF

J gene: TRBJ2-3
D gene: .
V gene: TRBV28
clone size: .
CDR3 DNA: TGTGCCAGCAGTTTTCCGCGGTACGGGGGCGGGGGAAGCACAGATACGCAGTATTTT
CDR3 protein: CASSFPRYGGGGSTDTQYF

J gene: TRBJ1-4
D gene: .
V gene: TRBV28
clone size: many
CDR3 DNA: TGTGCCAGCAGTCGTTGGTCTGCAACTAATGAAAAACTGTTTTTT
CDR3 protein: CASSRWSATNEKLFF

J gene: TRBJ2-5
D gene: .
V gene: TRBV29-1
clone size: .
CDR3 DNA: TGCAGCGTTGAAACGGACTCCAGGGAGACCCAGTACTTC
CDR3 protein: CSVETDSRETQYF

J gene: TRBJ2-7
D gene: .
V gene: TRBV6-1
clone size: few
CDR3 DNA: TGTGCCAGCAGTGTCCCTGGAGGCTTTGCCGAGCAGTACTTC
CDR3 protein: CASSVPGGFAEQYF

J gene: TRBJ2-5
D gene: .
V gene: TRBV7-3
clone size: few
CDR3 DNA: TGTGCCAGCAGCTTAACAGGGGTGGGGCAAGAGACCCAGTACTTC
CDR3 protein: CASSLTGVGQETQYF

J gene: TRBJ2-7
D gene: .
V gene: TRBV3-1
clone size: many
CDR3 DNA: TGTGCCAGCAGCCAAGATTCGAACGAGCAGTACTTC
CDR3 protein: CASSQDSNEQYF

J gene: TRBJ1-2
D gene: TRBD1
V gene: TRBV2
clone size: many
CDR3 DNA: TGTGCCAGATTGGGACAGATTAACTATGGCTACACCTTC
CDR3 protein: CARLGQINYGYTF

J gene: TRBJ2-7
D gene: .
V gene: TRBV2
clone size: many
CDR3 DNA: TGTGCCAGCAGACGGAATAACGAGCAGTACTTC
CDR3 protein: CASRRNNEQYF

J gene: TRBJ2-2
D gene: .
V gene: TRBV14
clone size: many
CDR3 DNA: TGTGCCAGCAGCCAAGAGGACTTCACCGGGGAGCTGTTTTTT
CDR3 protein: CASSQEDFTGELFF

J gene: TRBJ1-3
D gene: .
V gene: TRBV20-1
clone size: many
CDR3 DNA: TGCAGTGCTAGACCTCTGGGTAGATCTGGAAACACCATATATTTT
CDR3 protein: CSARPLGRSGNTIYF

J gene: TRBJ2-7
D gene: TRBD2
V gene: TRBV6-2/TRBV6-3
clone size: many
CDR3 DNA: TGTGCCAGCAGTTATAAGTGGCGGGGAGGGGACGAGCAGTACTTC
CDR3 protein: CASSYKWRGGDEQYF

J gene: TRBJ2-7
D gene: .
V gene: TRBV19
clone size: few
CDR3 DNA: TGTGCCAGTAGTATGTGGCCTGGCGAGCAGTACTTC
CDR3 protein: CASSMWPGEQYF

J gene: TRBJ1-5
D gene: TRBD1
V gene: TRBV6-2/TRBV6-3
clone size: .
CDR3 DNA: TGTGCCAGCAACTCCAGACCGGGACAGGGGAATCAGCCCCAGCATTTT
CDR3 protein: CASNSRPGQGNQPQHF

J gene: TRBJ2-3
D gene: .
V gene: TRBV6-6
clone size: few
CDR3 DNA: TGTGCCAGCAGTTACCGGGGAGCGAAAGATACGCAGTATTTT
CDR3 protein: CASSYRGAKDTQYF

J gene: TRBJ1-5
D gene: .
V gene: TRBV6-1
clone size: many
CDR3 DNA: TGTGCCAGCATACCAGGGAGGTTGGGCAATCAGCCCCAGCATTTT
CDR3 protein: CASIPGRLGNQPQHF

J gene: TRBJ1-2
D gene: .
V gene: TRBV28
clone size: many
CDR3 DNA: TGTGGGTCTTCTCTCAATTTGGCCTATGGCTACACCTTC
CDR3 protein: CGSSLNLAYGYTF

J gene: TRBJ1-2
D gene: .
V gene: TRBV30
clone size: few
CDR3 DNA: TGTGCCTGGAGTGCCCCGGGACTCGTTAACTATGGCTACACCTTC
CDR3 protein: CAWSAPGLVNYGYTF

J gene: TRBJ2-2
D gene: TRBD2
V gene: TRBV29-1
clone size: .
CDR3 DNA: TGCAGCTCTACTAGCGGGAAGACCGGGGAGCTGTTTTTT
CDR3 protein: CSSTSGKTGELFF

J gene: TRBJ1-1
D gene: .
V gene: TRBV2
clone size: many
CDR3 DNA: TGTGCCAGCAGGGAGCGGGAGGTTGCTGAAGCTTTCTTT
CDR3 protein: CASREREVAEAFF

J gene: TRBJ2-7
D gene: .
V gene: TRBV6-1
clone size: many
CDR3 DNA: TGTGCCAGCAGTGAGAGCCTAGGACCGTACGAGCAGTACTTC
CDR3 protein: CASSESLGPYEQYF

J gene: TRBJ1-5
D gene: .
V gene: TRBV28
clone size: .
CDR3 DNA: TGTGCCAGCAGTTCACAGGGAAGGGGGAGCAATCAGCCCCAGCATTTT
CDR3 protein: CASSSQGRGSNQPQHF

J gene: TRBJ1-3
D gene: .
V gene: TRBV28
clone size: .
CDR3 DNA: TGTGCCAGCAACAGGGCTGGAAACACCATATATTTT
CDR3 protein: CASNRAGNTIYF

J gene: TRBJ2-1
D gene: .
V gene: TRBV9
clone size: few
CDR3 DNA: TGTGCCAGCAGCGTAGGTCTGACGAGCGGCCCCTACAATGAGCAGTTCTTC
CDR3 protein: CASSVGLTSGPYNEQFF

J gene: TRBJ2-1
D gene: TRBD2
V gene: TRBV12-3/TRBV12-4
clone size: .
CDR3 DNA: TGTGCCAGCAGTTTGGGCGGGAGGCCCCTTAGGAATGAGCAGTTCTTC
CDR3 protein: CASSLGGRPLRNEQFF

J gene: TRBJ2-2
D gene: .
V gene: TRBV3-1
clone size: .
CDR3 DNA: TGTGCCAGCAGCCAACGTAGTCTCGGAGGGACGGTAGGCGGGGAGCTGTTTTTT
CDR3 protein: CASSQRSLGGTVGGELFF

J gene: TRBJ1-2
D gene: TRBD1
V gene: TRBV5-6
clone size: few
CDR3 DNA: TGTGCCAGCAGCTTGGCCCCGACAGGGGCGAACTATGGCTACACCTTC
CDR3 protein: CASSLAPTGANYGYTF

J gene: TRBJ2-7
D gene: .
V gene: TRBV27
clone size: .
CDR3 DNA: TGTGCCAGCAGTCCCTTTTTTATGGGGAGCTCCTACGAGCAGTACTTC
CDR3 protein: CASSPFFMGSSYEQYF

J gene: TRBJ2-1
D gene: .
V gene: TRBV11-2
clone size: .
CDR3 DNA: TGTGCCAGCAGTTCCCCCCCGTCCAATGAGCAGTTCTTC
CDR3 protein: CASSSPPSNEQFF

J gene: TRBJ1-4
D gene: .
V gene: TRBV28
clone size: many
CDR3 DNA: TGTGCCAGCAGTTTTGTGCTCCGTGAGAAACTGTTTTTT
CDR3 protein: CASSFVLREKLFF

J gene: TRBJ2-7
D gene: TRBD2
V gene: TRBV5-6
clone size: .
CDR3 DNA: TGTGCCAGCAGCTTGGCCGGATGGGGGACTAGCGGGTCCTACGAGCAGTACTTC
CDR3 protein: CASSLAGWGTSGSYEQYF

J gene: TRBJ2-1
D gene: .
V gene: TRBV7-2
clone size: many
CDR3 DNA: TGTGCCAGTGGACAGTCCCGGGATGAGCAGTTCTTC
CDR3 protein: CASGQSRDEQFF

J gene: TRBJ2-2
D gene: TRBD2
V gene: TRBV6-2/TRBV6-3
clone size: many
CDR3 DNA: TGTGCCAGCAGTTGGACTAGCGACACCGGGGAGCTGTTTTTT
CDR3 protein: CASSWTSDTGELFF

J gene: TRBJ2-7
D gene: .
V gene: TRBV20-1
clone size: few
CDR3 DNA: TGCAGTGCCCCCCCCTTAGGACTGGAGCTTTACGAGCAGTACTTC
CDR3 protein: CSAPPLGLELYEQYF

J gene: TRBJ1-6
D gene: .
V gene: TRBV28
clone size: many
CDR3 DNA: TGTGCCAGCAGTCCCCGGTATTCACCCCTCCACTTT
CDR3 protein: CASSPRYSPLHF

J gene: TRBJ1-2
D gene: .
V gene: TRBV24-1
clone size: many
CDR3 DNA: TGTGCCACCAGTGATTCAGGAACCCGGGATGGCTACACCTTC
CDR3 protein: CATSDSGTRDGYTF

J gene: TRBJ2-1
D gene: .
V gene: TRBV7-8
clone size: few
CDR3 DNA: TGTGCCAGCAGCGAAACAGGCTACAATGAGCAGTTCTTC
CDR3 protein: CASSETGYNEQFF

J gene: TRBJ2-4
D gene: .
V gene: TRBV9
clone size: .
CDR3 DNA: TGTGCCAGCAGCGTAAGCCCAAGGGAGGACATTCAGTACTTC
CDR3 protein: CASSVSPREDIQYF

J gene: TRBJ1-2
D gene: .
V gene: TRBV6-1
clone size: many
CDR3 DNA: TGTGCCAGCAGCGAGGGACTTCCCAACTATGGCTACACCTTC
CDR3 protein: CASSEGLPNYGYTF

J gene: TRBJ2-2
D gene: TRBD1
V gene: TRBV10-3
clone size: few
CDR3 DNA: TGTGCCGCGGCGACAGGGGACACCGGGGAGCTGTTTTTT
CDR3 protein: CAAATGDTGELFF

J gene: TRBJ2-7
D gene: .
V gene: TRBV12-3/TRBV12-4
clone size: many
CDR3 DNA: TGTGCCAGTGGCGGCGGTGGGTACGAGCAGTACTTC
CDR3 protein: CASGGGGYEQYF

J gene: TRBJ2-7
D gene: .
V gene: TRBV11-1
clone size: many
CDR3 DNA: TGTGCCAGCAGCTTTGGGTCGGCTTCCTACGAGCAGTACTTC
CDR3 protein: CASSFGSASYEQYF

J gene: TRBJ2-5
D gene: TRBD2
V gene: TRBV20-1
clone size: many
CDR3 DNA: TGCAGTGCTAGTGACACTAGCGGGCCCCAAGAGACCCAGTACTTC
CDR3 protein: CSASDTSGPQETQYF

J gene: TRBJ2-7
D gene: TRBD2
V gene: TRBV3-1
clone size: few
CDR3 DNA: TGTGCCAGCAGCCAAGAGGGACTAGGGAACTACGAGCAGTACTTC
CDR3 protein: CASSQEGLGNYEQYF

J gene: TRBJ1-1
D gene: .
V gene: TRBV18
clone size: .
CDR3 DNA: TGTGCCAGCTCACCCCCGGACTCCCTAAGGACTGAAGCTTTCTTT
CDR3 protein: CASSPPDSLRTEAFF